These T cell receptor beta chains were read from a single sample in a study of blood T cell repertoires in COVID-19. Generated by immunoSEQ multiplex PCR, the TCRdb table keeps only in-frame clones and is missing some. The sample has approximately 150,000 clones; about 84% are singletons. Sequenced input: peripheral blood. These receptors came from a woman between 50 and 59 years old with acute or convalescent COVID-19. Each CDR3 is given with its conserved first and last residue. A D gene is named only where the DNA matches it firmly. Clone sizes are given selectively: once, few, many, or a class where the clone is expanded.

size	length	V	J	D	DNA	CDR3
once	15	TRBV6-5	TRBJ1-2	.	TGTGCCAGCAGTTTTTACCTGGAGTCGGGCTATGGCTACACCTTC	CASSFYLESGYGYTF
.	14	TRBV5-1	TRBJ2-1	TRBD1	TGCGCCAGCAGCATCAGGGGGCCTAACAATGAGCAGTTCTTC	CASSIRGPNNEQFF
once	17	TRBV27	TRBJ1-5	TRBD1	TGTGCCAGCAAAGTGGGCCAGGGGGATGTCTCGAATCAGCCCCAGCATTTT	CASKVGQGDVSNQPQHF
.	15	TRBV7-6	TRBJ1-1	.	TGTGCCAGCAGATATGAACCGACAGGAAACACTGAAGCTTTCTTT	CASRYEPTGNTEAFF
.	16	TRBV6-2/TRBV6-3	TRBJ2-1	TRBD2	TGTGCCAGCAGTTCTTATAGCGGGGGGAATTACAATGAGCAGTTCTTC	CASSSYSGGNYNEQFF
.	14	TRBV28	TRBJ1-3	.	TGTGCCAGCGGCGACGGGAACTCTGGAAACACCATATATTTT	CASGDGNSGNTIYF
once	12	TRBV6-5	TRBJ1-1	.	TGTGCCAGCAAAGGGGGTGGCAATGAAGCTTTCTTT	CASKGGGNEAFF
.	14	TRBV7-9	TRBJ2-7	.	TGTGCCAGCAGGTCGGACAAACACTCCTACGAGCAGTACTTC	CASRSDKHSYEQYF
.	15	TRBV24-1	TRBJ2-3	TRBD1	TGTGCCACCAGTGAGGGGACAGGGAGCACAGATACGCAGTATTTT	CATSEGTGSTDTQYF
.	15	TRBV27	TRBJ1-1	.	TGTGCCAGCAGTTTACAGGGATCCATGAACACTGAAGCTTTCTTT	CASSLQGSMNTEAFF
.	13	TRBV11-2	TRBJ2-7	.	TGTGCCAGCAGCCCTCGTCGGGGGTACGAGCAGTACTTC	CASSPRRGYEQYF
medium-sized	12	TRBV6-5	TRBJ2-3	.	TGTGCCGGTAGAGTGGGCACAGATACGCAGTATTTT	CAGRVGTDTQYF
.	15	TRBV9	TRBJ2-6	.	TGTGCCAGCAGCCCCGGGGGATCCGGGGCCAACGTCCTGACTTTC	CASSPGGSGANVLTF
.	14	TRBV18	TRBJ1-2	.	TGTGCCAGCTCGTCAAGCAGGGAAAGCTATGGCTACACCTTC	CASSSSRESYGYTF
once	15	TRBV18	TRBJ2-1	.	TGTGCCAGCTCACCGGGGAGACGTCGAGGGAATGAGCAGTTCTTC	CASSPGRRRGNEQFF
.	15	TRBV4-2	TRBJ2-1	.	TGTGCCAGCAGCCAAGCTGAACTAGCCGGTAGTGAGCAGTTCTTC	CASSQAELAGSEQFF
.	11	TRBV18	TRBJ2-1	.	TGTGCCAGCTCACCGGAGGATGAGCAGTTCTTC	CASSPEDEQFF
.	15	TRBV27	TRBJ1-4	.	TGTGCCAGCAGGCGCCAGGTGTCAACTAATGAAAAACTGTTTTTT	CASRRQVSTNEKLFF
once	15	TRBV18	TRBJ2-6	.	TGTGCCAGCTCACCCAACGGGGGTGGGGCCAACGTCCTGACTTTC	CASSPNGGGANVLTF